One T cell receptor beta chain is described in this entry. Germline assignment: CDR1 LNHDA and CDR2 SQIVND (reference sequence). Trimming removed 6 bases from V and 2 bases from J, with 19 bases in between. The CDR3 spans 16 residues. This record comes from a study of blood T cell repertoires in COVID-19. Study at large: Material from acute and convalescent COVID-19 was sourced from the United States, Italy and Spain.

The participants were between about 18 and 90 years old and came from 24 US areas. Cohort allocation depended upon clinical history that participants reported. Assay: immunoSEQ multiplex PCR; the TCRdb copy retains only in-frame clones and omits some. The data contain around 400,000 clones, more than 85% of them singletons. The sequencing sample was made of PBMCs or T cells enriched from blood (not recorded which). The TCR comes from a woman aged 40 to 55 who had been exposed to COVID-19. The chain recombines TRBV19 with TRBJ1-2; D perhaps matches TRBD1 (6 bases). CDR3 DNA sequence: TGTGCCAGTAGCACACTGTTAGGGGGAGCGAACTATGGCTACACCTTC. Encoded protein: CASSTLLGGANYGYTF.